The present entry profiles one TCR beta chain with its context. Clones were sequenced by immunoSEQ multiplex PCR, and TCRdb holds only the in-frame ones, with some missing. Of about 160,000 clones in the sample, 85% were seen once. This entry is derived from a study of blood T cell repertoires in COVID-19. Across the whole study: Some COVID-19 samples were acute and others convalescent; all came from the United States, Italy and Spain. The analysed material was cDNA or gDNA that came from T cells, B-cell-depleted T cells, or PBMCs.

Trimming removed 4 bases at V and 1 base at J, with 10 bases between. The CDR3 contains 14 residues. Per the germline V gene, CDR1 is SGHRS and CDR2 is YFSETQ. This chain connects TRBV5-1 to TRBJ2-3; D is undetermined. The sequenced sample consisted of peripheral blood. The receptor's source is a human donor with acute or convalescent COVID-19. The donor label of this sample is uncertain. This CDR3 is CASSRSGRTDTQYF. The CDR3 DNA follows: TGCGCCAGCAGCCGGTCTGGGCGCACAGATACGCAGTATTTT. Full variable domain (outside the CDR3, taken from reference TRBV5-1 and TRBJ2-3): KAGVTQTPRYLIKTRGQQVTLSCSPISGHRSVSWYQQTPGQGLQFLFEYFSETQRNKGNFPGRFSGRQFSNSRSEMNVSTLELGDSALYLCASSRSGRTDTQYFGPGTRLTVL.